This T cell receptor beta chain originates from a study of T cells in Graves' hyperthyroidism and ophthalmopathy. What was amplified from RNA transcripts were TCR beta CDR3 regions. The TCR CDR3 was amplified in a first-round RT-PCR using the HTBI primer set. MiXCR was run by TCRdb on the multiplex PCR reads, yielding one entry per CDR3 protein. The sample consists of 300,000 to 400,000 distinct CDR3 sequences, approximately 22% of them appearing once. This clonotype was counted many times. The CDR3 is 13 amino acids. Trimming cost V 7 bases and J 6 bases, with 11 bases left between them. Germline V lookup: CDR1 KGHDR, CDR2 SFDVKD.

The V call is TRBV24-1, the J call TRBJ2-2, with TRBD1 as a possible D gene (6 bases). This TCR was sampled from a woman aged 45-65 years with Graves' hyperthyroidism. What was sequenced was blood. CDR3 loop: CATRDSPAGELFF. CDR3 nucleotides: TGTGCCACCAGGGACAGCCCCGCCGGGGAGCTGTTTTTT.